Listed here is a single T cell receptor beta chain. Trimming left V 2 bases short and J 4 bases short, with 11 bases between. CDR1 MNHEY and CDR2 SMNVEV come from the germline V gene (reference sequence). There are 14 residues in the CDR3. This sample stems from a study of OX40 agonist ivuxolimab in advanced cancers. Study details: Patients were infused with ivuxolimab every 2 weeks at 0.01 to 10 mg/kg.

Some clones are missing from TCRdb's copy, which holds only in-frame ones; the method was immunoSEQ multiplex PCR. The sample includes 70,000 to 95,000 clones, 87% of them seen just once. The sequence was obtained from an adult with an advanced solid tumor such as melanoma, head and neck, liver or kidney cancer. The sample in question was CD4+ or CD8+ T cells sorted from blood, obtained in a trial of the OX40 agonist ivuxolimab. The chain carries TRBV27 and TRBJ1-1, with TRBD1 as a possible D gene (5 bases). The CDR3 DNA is TGTGCCAGCAGTTTAGTGGGGCCCGCCACTGAAGCTTTCTTT. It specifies CASSLVGPATEAFF.